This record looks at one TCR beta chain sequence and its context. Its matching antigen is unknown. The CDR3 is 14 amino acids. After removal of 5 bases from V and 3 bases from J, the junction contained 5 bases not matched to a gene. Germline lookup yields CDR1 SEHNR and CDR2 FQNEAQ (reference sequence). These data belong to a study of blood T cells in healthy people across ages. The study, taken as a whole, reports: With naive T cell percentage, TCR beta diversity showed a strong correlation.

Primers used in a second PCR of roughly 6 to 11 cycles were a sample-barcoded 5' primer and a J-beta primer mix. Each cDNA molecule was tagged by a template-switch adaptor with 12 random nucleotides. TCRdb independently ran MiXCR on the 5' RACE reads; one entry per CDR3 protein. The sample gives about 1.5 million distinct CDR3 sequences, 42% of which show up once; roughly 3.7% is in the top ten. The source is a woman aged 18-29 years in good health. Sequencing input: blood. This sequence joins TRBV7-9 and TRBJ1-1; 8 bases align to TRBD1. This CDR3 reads CASSDRGGYTEAFF. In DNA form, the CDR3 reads TGTGCCAGCAGCGACAGGGGAGGGTACACTGAAGCTTTCTTT.